The T cell receptor beta chain described here comes from a study of blood T cell repertoires in COVID-19. Whole-study context: COVID-19 samples, acute and convalescent, were from the United States, Italy and Spain. In each case, the material was cDNA or gDNA derived from T cells, B-cell-depleted T cells, or PBMCs.

Germline CDR1 ENHRY, CDR2 SYGVKD. This CDR3 has 15 residues. Trimming removed 3 bases from V and 3 bases from J; junction bases left unmatched: 4. Authors' analysis steps: Nucleated cell number was recorded as an estimate derived from reference gene primer amplification. Profiled with immunoSEQ multiplex PCR; TCRdb holds only in-frame clones, not every one. V, J and clone size derive from that table, while D and trimming were established from the DNA sequence. This repertoire shows 250,000 to 350,000 clones, around 89% found once; its top ten account for roughly an eighth. The sample was peripheral blood. The clonotype originates from a woman aged 60-75 years with acute or convalescent COVID-19. The J gene is TRBJ1-4, the V gene TRBV10-3; the match to TRBD1 covers 7 bases. The CDR3: CAISDARGANEKLFF. For the CDR3, the DNA is TGTGCCATCAGTGACGCCAGGGGGGCTAATGAAAAACTGTTTTTT.